The T cell receptor beta chain under discussion was sequenced for a study of T cells in Graves' hyperthyroidism and ophthalmopathy. Study-wide points: Ophthalmopathy prediction by the model preceded onset by a median approximately 6.1 months. Classification by a 13 V-J model distinguished ophthalmopathy from stable hyperthyroidism.

This clonotype showed up just a few times. Antigen specificity is unknown. The CDR3 covers 13 residues. The V gene end was trimmed by 7 bases and the J gene end by 6 bases; junction bases not matched to a gene: 6. Per the germline V gene, CDR1 is MNHEY and CDR2 is SMNVEV (reference sequence). RNA transcripts served as the template for amplifying TCR beta CDR3 regions. In the first-round RT-PCR of the TCR CDR3, the HTBI primer set was used. One entry per CDR3 protein, called by TCRdb with MiXCR from the multiplex PCR reads. The table records about 740,000 distinct CDR3 sequences, 14% of them present only once. Lactation, pregnancy, other autoimmune disease or uncontrolled infection excluded patients.

The gene calls are TRBV27 and TRBJ2-3, with 8 nucleotides matching TRBD2. The clonotype originates from a young woman with Graves' hyperthyroidism. The specimen sequenced was blood. The CDR3: CASTLVAGDTQYF. As DNA, the CDR3 is TGTGCCAGCACCCTCGTAGCGGGGGATACGCAGTATTTT.